This TCR beta chain was sequenced during a study of cytomegalovirus exposure and HLA in healthy donors. General study findings and limits: It was in a later analysis that TCR association rates were seen to vary by HLA locus, highest for DRB1 and lowest for HLA-C.

Both 60 Vbeta primers and 13 Jbeta primers went into the PCR. Profiling relied on immunoSEQ multiplex PCR, and the TCRdb table lists in-frame clones only, not all of them. The table lists some 130,000 clones, about 70% of them singletons. As to this clone: Antigen specificity is unknown.

V was pared by 3 bases and J by 6 bases, with 21 bases between. Germline V gene lookup returns CDR1 SGHRS and CDR2 YFSETQ. CDR3 size: 17 residues. Unrecorded immune exposures were likely, despite nominal health at sampling. This TCR derives from a woman aged 40 to 50 in good health and CMV-seronegative. The rearrangement joins TRBV5-1 to TRBJ1-4; D ambiguous. The sequenced sample was PBMCs. The CDR3 DNA sequence: TGCGCCAGCAGCTCGTCAGGTTATACCGGCCCCCATGAAAAACTGTTTTTT. It translates to CASSSSGYTGPHEKLFF.